The following is a TCR beta chain sequence with its context. The sample belongs to a study of blood T cell repertoires in COVID-19. Profiled with immunoSEQ multiplex PCR; TCRdb holds only in-frame clones, not every one. The repertoire holds 200,000 to 250,000 clones, approximately 83% seen once, with 3% to 3.5% in the top ten. Germline V gene data show CDR1 as SGHDT and CDR2 as YYEEEE. The ends lost 4 bases at V and 2 bases at J; junction bases unmatched: 5. The length of the CDR3 is 15 residues. The J gene is TRBJ2-5, the V gene TRBV5-6; TRBD2 agrees at 10 bases. Sequencing was carried out using PBMCs or T cells enriched from blood (not recorded which). The sequence derives from a woman in her sixties who had recovered from COVID-19. CDR3 protein: CASSGSGGTQETQYF. CDR3 coding DNA: TGTGCCAGCAGCGGTAGCGGGGGGACGCAAGAGACCCAGTACTTC.